Given below is one T cell receptor (beta chain) in context. Its specificity is unknown. This CDR3 spans 14 amino acids. Looked up from germline, CDR1 is LNHDA and CDR2 is SQIVND (reference sequence). V was trimmed by 6 bases and J by 5 bases, leaving 14 bases between them. This entry belongs to a study of cytomegalovirus exposure and HLA in healthy donors. Study observations and caveats: TRBV6-2, TRBV6-3 and some other V segments were unresolvable in 87-base-pair reads. Most TCR sequences were rare, but some public TCRs occurred in many donors. The study had only CMV serostatus as immune exposure information.

Donors were ostensibly healthy at sampling, although undocumented immune exposures were probable. Primers for the PCR totalled 60 Vbeta and 13 Jbeta. Sequencing was performed with immunoSEQ multiplex PCR; in TCRdb, only in-frame clones are kept and a portion is missing. The data hold around 140,000 clones, with just under 85% observed a single time. V usage is TRBV19 and J usage is TRBJ1-5, with D perhaps matching TRBD1 (5 bases). The origin of this receptor is a man between 25 and 39 years old in good health and CMV-seropositive. The sequenced material came from PBMCs. The CDR3 region is CASRSQGIHQPQHF. CDR3 sequence (DNA): TGTGCCAGTAGAAGCCAGGGAATTCATCAGCCCCAGCATTTT. The whole variable domain, remainder taken from reference TRBV19 and TRBJ1-5, is DGGITQSPKYLFRKEGQNVTLSCEQNLNHDAMYWYRQDPGQGLRLIYYSQIVNDFQKGDIAEGYSVSREKKESFPLTVTSAQKNPTAFYLCASRSQGIHQPQHFGDGTRLSIL.